Each of the 20 T cell receptor beta chains below was sequenced from the same sample in a study of blood T cell repertoires in COVID-19. Profiling relied on immunoSEQ multiplex PCR, and the TCRdb table lists in-frame clones only, not all of them. This sample has roughly 250,000 clones, with 80% to 90% found just once. The specimen sequenced was PBMCs or T cells enriched from blood (not recorded which). The receptor set was obtained from a woman under 40 with acute COVID-19.

This clone was seen once. The V gene is TRBV7-2, the J gene TRBJ1-5, with D perhaps matching TRBD1 (5 bases). Trimming cost V 1 base and J 1 base, with 14 bases left between them. From germline, CDR1 is SGHTA and CDR2 FQGNSA. The CDR3 has 17 residues. This CDR3 reads CASSLDSGGRSNQPQHF. The CDR3 DNA sequence: TGTGCCAGCAGCTTAGATTCGGGGGGACGGAGCAATCAGCCCCAGCATTTT.

This clone was found a few times. The V and J genes are TRBV27 and TRBJ1-2, with D possibly being TRBD1 (6 bases). The ends were cut back, 2 bases at V and 6 bases at J, with 19 bases in the middle. The CDR3 sequence is 16 residues long. The V gene's germline CDR1 is MNHEY and CDR2 SMNVEV (reference sequence). DNA of the CDR3: TGTGCCAGCAGTTTACGTCCGGGGGGGCCGAGAGATGGCTACACCTTC. Residues: CASSLRPGGPRDGYTF.

The count of this clone is one. The CDR3 DNA is TGCGCCAGCAGCTTGGAGACAGCTGATGGCTACACCTTC. This encodes CASSLETADGYTF. The chain joins TRBV5-1 to TRBJ1-2, with D possibly matching TRBD1 (5 bases). This CDR3 contains 13 residues. V was shortened by 0 bases and J by 6 bases, with 9 bases between the two germline ends. Germline loops: CDR1 SGHRS, CDR2 YFSETQ.

V usage is TRBV20-1 and J usage is TRBJ2-1; D unclear. The CDR3 contains 11 residues. Germline values: CDR1 DFQATT, CDR2 SNEGSKA (reference sequence). The V end lost 2 bases, the J end lost 3 bases, and 2 bases lay between the germline ends. The CDR3 is CSARLYNEQFF. The DNA of the CDR3 is TGCAGTGCTAGACTCTACAATGAGCAGTTCTTC.

The chain is built from TRBV6-5 and TRBJ1-2; the D gene is possibly TRBD1 (6 bases). Deletions cut 8 bases from V and 8 bases from J, with 18 bases between. The CDR3 runs 13 residues. Germline CDR1 MNHEY, CDR2 SVGAGI. The CDR3 nucleotides are TGTGCCAGCGGTCCGAATACAGGGTTCGGCTACACCTTC. Encoded protein: CASGPNTGFGYTF.

The V call is TRBV9, the J call TRBJ1-2; 8 bases align to TRBD1. The V gene end was trimmed by 0 bases and the J gene end by 6 bases; junction bases not matched to a gene: 4. Per germline, CDR1 SGDLS and CDR2 YYNGEE. This CDR3 region has 14 residues. The CDR3 region is CASSVDPGGDGYTF. The CDR3 DNA is TGTGCCAGCAGCGTAGACCCAGGGGGCGATGGCTACACCTTC.

The J gene is TRBJ2-7, the V gene TRBV6-2 or TRBV6-3; D gene uncertain. CDR3 length: 14 amino acids. Between the trimmed V and J ends, which lost 2 bases and 3 bases, there was a span of 11 bases. CDR1 and CDR2 (germline): MNHEY, SVGEGT. CDR3 sequence reads: CASSYTEESYEQYF. For the CDR3, the DNA is TGTGCCAGCAGTTACACTGAGGAAAGCTACGAGCAGTACTTC.

J is TRBJ1-6 and V is TRBV6-2 or TRBV6-3; D not resolved. CDR1 is MNHEY, CDR2 SVGEGT, per germline. V lost 2 bases, J lost 4 bases, and 12 bases lay in between. CDR3 length equals 16 residues. The DNA for the CDR3 is TGTGCCAGCAGTTACGACAATTTGGTTTATAATTCACCCCTCCACTTT. It specifies CASSYDNLVYNSPLHF.

The chain carries TRBV5-4 and TRBJ1-1; D is possibly TRBD1 (6 bases). Germline CDR1 SGHNT, CDR2 YYREEE (reference sequence). This CDR3 contains 14 residues. Trimming stripped 4 bases from V and 4 bases from J, with 14 bases between. The CDR3: CASSRTGPVTEAFF. CDR3 in DNA: TGTGCCAGCAGCCGTACAGGGCCGGTCACTGAAGCTTTCTTT.

The chain couples TRBV10-3 to TRBJ2-7; maybe TRBD1 (6 bases). The CDR3 has 13 residues. Germline V gene data show CDR1 as ENHRY and CDR2 as SYGVKD. V was shortened by 6 bases and J by 3 bases, with 12 bases between the two germline ends. CDR3 sequence: CAISRDKNYEQYF. In DNA form, the CDR3 reads TGTGCCATCAGCCGGGACAAAAACTACGAGCAGTACTTC.

This clone was detected a few times. The chain employs TRBV20-1 and TRBJ1-1; D not certain. This CDR3 region has 10 residues. Trimming shortened V by 5 bases and J by 4 bases, and 5 bases separated the two germline ends. Germline-derived CDR1 and CDR2 are DFQATT and SNEGSKA (reference sequence). The CDR3, as DNA: TGCAGTGCTTCGGGCACTGAAGCTTTCTTT. Translation: CSASGTEAFF.

In its sample, this clone was seen once. The chain carries TRBV10-3 and TRBJ1-2, with a tentative D call TRBD1 (6 bases). Germline V gene lookup returns CDR1 ENHRY and CDR2 SYGVKD. The germline V and J ends were trimmed by 7 bases and 8 bases, with 20 bases remaining between them. The CDR3 sequence is 14 residues long. The CDR3 bases are TGTGCCATCAAGGAATTGAACAGGGAGGGAGGCTACACCTTC. The encoded protein is CAIKELNREGGYTF.

The V and J genes are TRBV11-3 and TRBJ2-1; 12 bases are shared with TRBD2. V was clipped by 5 bases and J by 7 bases; unmatched bases: 9. The CDR3 totals 16 residues. Germline lookup yields CDR1 SGHNT and CDR2 YENEEA. The CDR3 spells CASSPLAGGPKNEQFF. The CDR3 DNA sequence: TGTGCCAGCAGCCCTCTAGCGGGGGGGCCTAAAAATGAGCAGTTCTTC. The whole variable domain, remainder taken from reference TRBV11-3 and TRBJ2-1, is EAGVVQSPRYKIIEKKQPVAFWCNPISGHNTLYWYLQNLGQGPELLIRYENEEAVDDSQLPKDRFSAERLKGVDSTLKIQPAELGDSAVYLCASSPLAGGPKNEQFFGPGTRLTVL.

The V call is TRBV19, the J call TRBJ2-2, with D possibly TRBD1 on 5 matching bases. Germline values: CDR1 LNHDA, CDR2 SQIVND (reference sequence). V was cut by 6 bases and J by 2 bases, with 22 bases left in between. The CDR3 length is 18 residues. CDR3 sequence: CASRAQPQGFVNTGELFF. As DNA, the CDR3 is TGTGCCAGTAGGGCCCAACCCCAGGGTTTCGTTAACACCGGGGAGCTGTTTTTT.

The chain combines TRBV6-1 with TRBJ2-2, with 7 nucleotides matching TRBD1. The CDR3 is 17 amino acids. CDR1 is MNHNS, CDR2 SASEGT, per germline. The V and J ends lost 1 base and 1 base, in that order; junction bases with no gene match: 6. CDR3 in amino acids: CASSEGTGTENTGELFF. Written as DNA, the CDR3 is TGTGCCAGCAGTGAAGGTACCGGGACAGAGAACACCGGGGAGCTGTTTTTT.

This clone was detected only once. V is TRBV19 and J is TRBJ1-5; maybe TRBD1 (5 bases). V gave up 3 bases and J gave up 4 bases, with 13 bases separating them. CDR1 and CDR2 (germline): LNHDA, SQIVND (reference sequence). The CDR3 totals 15 residues. The CDR3 region is CASSITSGGNQPQHF. DNA of the CDR3: TGTGCCAGTAGTATCACATCGGGGGGTAATCAGCCCCAGCATTTT.

The genes are TRBV4-3 and TRBJ1-1; 7 positions agree with TRBD1. CDR3 length: 14 amino acids. Germline loops: CDR1 LGHNA, CDR2 YSLEER. V lost 3 bases to trimming and J lost 1 base; unmatched junction nucleotides: 2. The CDR3 reads CASSQGQPNTEAFF. The CDR3 DNA reads as TGCGCCAGCAGCCAGGGACAGCCGAACACTGAAGCTTTCTTT.

The chain couples TRBV4-1 to TRBJ2-1, with TRBD1 as a possible D gene (6 bases). The CDR3 is 18 amino acids. CDR1 is MGHRA and CDR2 is YSYEKL in the germline V gene. Trimming removed 1 base from V and 2 bases from J, with 18 bases in between. Here the CDR3 DNA reads TGCGCCAGCAGCCAAGGCCTGGGGGCGAGGGTGACCTACAATGAGCAGTTCTTC. This gives the protein CASSQGLGARVTYNEQFF.

The chain recombines TRBV10-3 with TRBJ2-7; 7 nucleotides match TRBD1. CDR3 size: 14 residues. Trimming at V came to 6 bases and at J to 0 bases, leaving 5 bases not matched to a gene. Germline V lookup: CDR1 ENHRY, CDR2 SYGVKD. This chain's CDR3 is CAIRVGQVSYEQYF. CDR3 bases: TGTGCCATCAGGGTTGGACAGGTCTCCTACGAGCAGTACTTC.

The rearrangement links TRBV9 to TRBJ1-6, with 9 bases identical to TRBD1. This CDR3 comprises 15 residues. Losses at the gene ends were 0 bases for V and 8 bases for J; bases not matched to a gene: 3. CDR1 is SGDLS and CDR2 is YYNGEE in the germline V gene. The CDR3 sequence: CASSVEDRGYSPLHF. CDR3 coding DNA: TGTGCCAGCAGCGTAGAGGACAGGGGTTATTCACCCCTCCACTTT.